One and the same sample provided the 21 T cell receptor beta chains below, sequenced in a study of T cell responses to AZD1222 COVID-19 vaccine. The method was immunoSEQ multiplex PCR; TCRdb's version includes in-frame clones alone and lacks a portion of them. The sample has approximately 120,000 clones; around 90% are singletons. The sequencing here drew on peripheral blood, taken on day 0 of MenACWY control vaccination. The receptor source for this set is an adult in good health.

The J gene is TRBJ2-1, the V gene TRBV9; 12 positions match TRBD2. Losses at the gene ends were 2 bases for V and 7 bases for J; bases not matched to a gene: 7. Germline CDR1 SGDLS, CDR2 YYNGEE. The CDR3 contains 16 residues. The CDR3 spells CASSVLAGGLRNEQFF. Here the CDR3 DNA reads TGTGCCAGCAGCGTTCTAGCGGGAGGGCTGAGGAATGAGCAGTTCTTC.

The rearrangement links TRBV6-2 or TRBV6-3 to TRBJ2-7; TRBD2 matches at 14 bases. Looked up from germline, CDR1 is MNHEY and CDR2 is SVGEGT. Trimming removed 4 bases from V and 4 bases from J; junction bases left unmatched: 6. The CDR3 has 16 amino acids. The CDR3 sequence is CASSFAGTSGGYEQYF. The DNA for the CDR3 is TGTGCCAGCAGTTTCGCCGGGACTAGCGGGGGTTACGAGCAGTACTTC.

V is TRBV7-9 and J is TRBJ2-7; D is undetermined. Germline-derived CDR1 and CDR2 are SEHNR and FQNEAQ (reference sequence). The CDR3 extends over 17 amino acids. Trimming pared 4 bases from V and 8 bases from J, leaving 27 bases between. DNA of the CDR3: TGTGCCAGCAGCTCCGCCTCCGACTCGCCTACCCGTAGGAAGCAGTACTTC. Its protein product is CASSSASDSPTRRKQYF.

The rearrangement links TRBV5-1 to TRBJ1-2, with a tentative D call TRBD1 (5 bases). Trimming shortened V by 4 bases and J by 8 bases, and 18 bases separated the two germline ends. CDR1 and CDR2 from the germline V gene are SGHRS and YFSETQ. The CDR3 sequence is 14 residues long. The CDR3 DNA is TGCGCCAGCAGCCCCGGAGCTACGACAGACGGCTACACCTTC. Translating gives CASSPGATTDGYTF.

The gene calls are TRBV11-3 and TRBJ2-1; 9 bases are a match to TRBD1. There are 15 residues in the CDR3. V was clipped by 4 bases and J by 7 bases; unmatched bases: 8. Germline V gene lookup returns CDR1 SGHNT and CDR2 YENEEA. The CDR3 protein is CASSSQPTGGNEQFF. For the CDR3, the DNA is TGTGCCAGCAGCTCCCAGCCGACAGGGGGGAATGAGCAGTTCTTC.

In its sample, this clone was seen once. The genes are TRBV12-3 or TRBV12-4 and TRBJ1-1; 9 bases are a match to TRBD1. The CDR3 sequence is 13 residues long. V lost 7 bases, J lost 9 bases, and 9 bases stayed unmatched. The CDR3 is CASTPRQGGKAFF. In nucleotides, the CDR3 is TGTGCCAGCACCCCGAGACAGGGGGGTAAAGCTTTCTTT.

The chain recombines TRBV7-8 with TRBJ2-1; no clear D. Trimming shortened V by 2 bases and J by 8 bases, and 4 bases separated the two germline ends. This CDR3 is built from 11 residues. Germline CDR1 SGHVS, CDR2 FQNEAQ. The CDR3 DNA reads as TGTGCCAGCAGCTTATACGATGAGCAGTTCTTC. It codes for CASSLYDEQFF.

The chain joins TRBV7-8 to TRBJ1-4; D gene ambiguous. The V and J ends lost 6 bases and 2 bases respectively, with 13 bases between them. This CDR3 has 15 residues. Germline assignment: CDR1 SGHVS and CDR2 FQNEAQ. CDR3 sequence reads: CASRALGYTNEKLFF. Written as DNA, the CDR3 is TGTGCCAGCAGAGCCCTGGGGTACACTAATGAAAAACTGTTTTTT.

This clone was seen a single time. The chain carries TRBV19 and TRBJ1-5; no clear D. Trimming stripped 0 bases from V and 6 bases from J, with 12 bases between. The CDR3 is made up of 15 amino acids. From germline, CDR1 is LNHDA and CDR2 SQIVND (reference sequence). Here the CDR3 reads CASSIDRTLSQPQHF. The CDR3 nucleotides are TGTGCCAGTAGTATAGATCGGACTCTCAGTCAGCCCCAGCATTTT. The whole variable domain, filled in from reference TRBV19 and TRBJ1-5, reads DGGITQSPKYLFRKEGQNVTLSCEQNLNHDAMYWYRQDPGQGLRLIYYSQIVNDFQKGDIAEGYSVSREKKESFPLTVTSAQKNPTAFYLCASSIDRTLSQPQHFGDGTRLSIL.

This clone was found once. This chain uses TRBV19 with TRBJ1-1, with D perhaps TRBD1 (6 bases). The germline gives CDR1 LNHDA, CDR2 SQIVND (reference sequence). Trimming removed 5 bases at V and 5 bases at J, with 15 bases between. The CDR3 sequence is 14 residues long. The CDR3 sequence is CASSAIQGQTEAFF. DNA of the CDR3: TGTGCCAGTAGTGCCATCCAGGGGCAAACTGAAGCTTTCTTT.

This chain uses TRBV3-1 (or the pseudogene TRBV3-2) with TRBJ2-3; tentative D call: TRBD2 (5 bases). This CDR3 is built from 17 residues. Germline V gene data show CDR1 as LGHDT and CDR2 as YNNKEL (reference sequence). Trimming removed 1 base from V and 5 bases from J, with 19 bases in between. CDR3 bases: TGTGCCAGCAGCCAAGCAATGGGTCAAGACTACGTAGATACGCAGTATTTT. This codes for CASSQAMGQDYVDTQYF.

This rearrangement joins TRBV12-3 or TRBV12-4 to TRBJ1-1; tentatively, D is TRBD1 (5 bases). CDR3 size: 13 residues. Trimming left V 4 bases short and J 1 base short, with 7 bases between. The CDR3 DNA is TGTGCCAGCAGTTATCAGGGGAACACTGAAGCTTTCTTT. Translating gives CASSYQGNTEAFF.

This chain connects TRBV28 to TRBJ2-7; D unclear. Germline V gene lookup returns CDR1 MDHEN and CDR2 SYDVKM. The CDR3 has 14 residues. Trimming removed 6 bases at V and 0 bases at J, with 12 bases between. DNA of the CDR3: TGTGCCAGCAGGAGGACGGGCGACTCCTACGAGCAGTACTTC. Translated, it gives CASRRTGDSYEQYF.

CDR3 sequence reads: CAWSVVATNTEAFF. The CDR3 region has the DNA TGTGCCTGGAGTGTAGTCGCCACGAACACTGAAGCTTTCTTT. V is TRBV30 and J is TRBJ1-1, with D uncertain. The V end was cut by 0 bases, the J end by 1 base, with 9 bases between. CDR1 GTSNPN and CDR2 SVGIG come from the germline V gene (reference sequence). This CDR3 region has 14 residues.

J is TRBJ1-1 and V is TRBV7-9, with TRBD1 identical over 8 bases. Germline values: CDR1 SEHNR, CDR2 FQNEAQ (reference sequence). This CDR3 is 14 amino acids long. Germline trimming cut 10 bases from V and 1 base from J; bases unmatched to any gene: 8. For the CDR3, the DNA is TGTGCCATCAAACCGGGACAGGAGAACACTGAAGCTTTCTTT. Its protein product is CAIKPGQENTEAFF.

The chain carries TRBV4-2 and TRBJ2-3; the D gene is possibly TRBD1 (5 bases). CDR3 size: 19 residues. Between the trimmed V and J ends, which lost 0 bases and 1 base, there was a span of 20 bases. CDR1 is LGHNA and CDR2 is YNFKEQ in the germline V gene. In DNA form, the CDR3 reads TGTGCCAGCAGCCAAGACCTACCTACAGACAGTACCGGCACAGATACGCAGTATTTT. Residues: CASSQDLPTDSTGTDTQYF.

The chain recombines TRBV11-1 with TRBJ1-1; D uncertain. CDR3 size: 12 residues. Germline values: CDR1 SGHAT, CDR2 FQDESV (reference sequence). The V gene lost 2 bases and the J gene lost 4 bases, with 5 bases spanning the gap. CDR3 in amino acids: CASSLPGTEAFF. The CDR3 DNA sequence: TGTGCCAGCAGCTTACCGGGCACTGAAGCTTTCTTT.

This clone was detected only a few times. The J gene is TRBJ1-5, the V gene TRBV27; D not resolved. Germline V gives CDR1 MNHEY, CDR2 SMNVEV (reference sequence). Trimming pared 2 bases from V and 6 bases from J, leaving 14 bases between. There are 15 residues in the CDR3. CDR3 sequence reads: CASSLSATWSQPQHF. As DNA, the CDR3 is TGTGCCAGCAGTTTAAGTGCGACATGGAGTCAGCCCCAGCATTTT.

The genes are TRBV7-2 and TRBJ2-2, with a tentative D call TRBD1 (6 bases). In germline, CDR1 is SGHTA, CDR2 FQGNSA. CDR3 length: 18 amino acids. The V gene lost 0 bases and the J gene lost 5 bases, with 19 bases spanning the gap. CDR3 loop: CASSLARLRGSGTGELFF. The CDR3 coding sequence is TGTGCCAGCAGCTTAGCCCGACTAAGGGGGTCGGGGACCGGGGAGCTGTTTTTT.

V and J are TRBV6-5 and TRBJ1-2; weak D call: TRBD1 (5 bases). This CDR3 comprises 12 residues. CDR1 and CDR2 from the germline V gene are MNHEY and SVGAGI. The CDR3 coding sequence is TGTGCAGCGACAGAGTGGGTTGATGGCTACACCTTC. Translated: CAATEWVDGYTF.

V and J are TRBV7-2 and TRBJ2-3, with 8 bases aligning to TRBD2. The CDR3 is 18 amino acids. Germline loops: CDR1 SGHTA, CDR2 FQGNSA. V dropped 5 bases and J dropped 4; count of bases not matched to a gene: 17. In nucleotides, the CDR3 is TGTGCCAGCAGCACCCCTCGGGAGCGGGCCGGGGGGGCAGATACGCAGTATTTT. It encodes CASSTPRERAGGADTQYF.